Included here is one T cell receptor (beta chain) sequence, with context. In the authors' workflow: From reference gene primer amplification, estimates of nucleated cell counts were derived. The protocol was immunoSEQ multiplex PCR, while the TCRdb copy is restricted to in-frame clones and leaves out a portion. V and J calls and clone size come straight from that table; D and trimming were deduced from the DNA. The sample records roughly 220,000 clones, approximately 86% being singletons. This sample was included in a study of blood T cell repertoires in COVID-19. About the study: The United States, Italy and Spain provided the acute and convalescent COVID-19 samples.

The ends lost 5 bases at V and 0 bases at J; junction bases unmatched: 6. The CDR3 contains 15 residues. In germline, CDR1 is MNHEY, CDR2 SVGAGI. Sequencing was performed on peripheral blood. This TCR was recovered from a man in his sixties with acute or convalescent COVID-19. This chain links TRBV6-5 with TRBJ1-1; 7 bases line up with TRBD1. The CDR3, as DNA: TGTGCCAGCAGTCCTACGGGACAGATGAACACTGAAGCTTTCTTT. Its protein is CASSPTGQMNTEAFF.